Presented here are 17 T cell receptor beta chains from one specimen sequenced in a study of blood T cell repertoires in COVID-19. Clones were sequenced by immunoSEQ multiplex PCR, and TCRdb holds only the in-frame ones, with some missing. Here the sample spans about 260,000 clones, over 75% being singletons. The specimen was peripheral blood. These receptors were collected from a human donor in a cohort sampled during active COVID-19.

The rearrangement joins TRBV7-2 to TRBJ2-7; 7 bases match TRBD2. CDR3 length: 15 amino acids. V was clipped by 2 bases and J by 7 bases; unmatched bases: 11. The germline V gene encodes CDR1 SGHTA and CDR2 FQGNSA. CDR3 amino acids: CASSLTTLLAIEQYF. The CDR3 nucleotides read TGTGCCAGCAGCTTAACCACTTTACTAGCGATTGAGCAGTACTTC.

The gene calls are TRBV28 and TRBJ2-7; the match to TRBD2 covers 11 bases. Trimming cost V 6 bases and J 6 bases; bases outside gene matches: 7. Germline CDR1 MDHEN, CDR2 SYDVKM. The CDR3 has 14 residues. CDR3 coding DNA: TGTGCCAGCAGGGTAGCGGGAGGGAGAAGCGAGCAGTACTTC. Translating gives CASRVAGGRSEQYF. The full variable domain, with the rest looked up from reference TRBV28 and TRBJ2-7, is DVKVTQSSRYLVKRTGEKVFLECVQDMDHENMFWYRQDPGLGLRLIYFSYDVKMKEKGDIPEGYSVSREKKERFSLILESASTNQTSMYLCASRVAGGRSEQYFGPGTRLTVT.

The chain employs TRBV27 and TRBJ1-1, with D hard to call. V was cut by 6 bases and J by 2 bases, with 13 bases left in between. There are 14 residues in the CDR3. The germline V gene has CDR1 MNHEY and CDR2 SMNVEV (reference sequence). The CDR3 DNA is TGTGCCAGCAGACCTCTCCGGGGTAACACTGAAGCTTTCTTT. This sequence encodes CASRPLRGNTEAFF.

The V and J genes are TRBV5-1 and TRBJ2-7, with D possibly matching TRBD1 (5 bases). CDR1 and CDR2 (germline): SGHRS, YFSETQ. Trimming stripped 0 bases from V and 0 bases from J, with 7 bases between. CDR3 length: 14 residues. The CDR3 spells CASSLGGASYEQYF. The CDR3 region has the DNA TGCGCCAGCAGCTTGGGTGGGGCCTCCTACGAGCAGTACTTC.

V is TRBV10-3 and J is TRBJ2-5; D is ambiguous. CDR1 ENHRY and CDR2 SYGVKD come from the germline V gene. V shed 2 bases and J shed 4 bases, with 8 bases lying between them. This CDR3 spans 13 amino acids. The CDR3 DNA sequence: TGTGCCATCAGTGAGGGTCTACTAGAGACCCAGTACTTC. As protein: CAISEGLLETQYF.

J is TRBJ2-7 and V is TRBV6-2 or TRBV6-3, with 12 bases aligning to TRBD2. J gave up 3 bases and V 2 bases, and 17 bases lay outside the gene matches. CDR1 is MNHEY and CDR2 is SVGEGT in the germline V gene. CDR3 length equals 20 residues. The DNA of the CDR3 is TGTGCCAGCAGTTACCCTACCCCGAGCCTGACTAGCGGGAGTCTCTACGAGCAGTACTTC. This encodes CASSYPTPSLTSGSLYEQYF.

The rearrangement joins TRBV21-1 to TRBJ1-5. TRBV21-1 represents a pseudogene. This CDR3 spans 16 amino acids. CDR3 coding DNA: TGTGCCAGCACCCGATTAGCCCCTTATAGCAATCAGCCCCAGCATTTT. This translates into CASTRLAPYSNQPQHF.

This chain connects TRBV5-4 to TRBJ1-1; perhaps TRBD1 as D (6 bases). Looked up from germline, CDR1 is SGHNT and CDR2 is YYREEE (reference sequence). The CDR3 totals 14 residues. Trimming stripped 2 bases from V and 0 bases from J, with 8 bases between. CDR3 bases: TGTGCCAGCAGCTTAGGGGGAATGAACACTGAAGCTTTCTTT. It yields the protein CASSLGGMNTEAFF.

This chain joins TRBV12-3 or TRBV12-4 and TRBJ1-2; D is ambiguous. CDR3 length: 13 residues. V gave up 5 bases and J gave up 4 bases, with 11 bases separating them. The DNA of the CDR3 is TGTGCCAGCAGTCCCGGAGGACTCTATGGCTACACCTTC. This codes for CASSPGGLYGYTF.

The J gene is TRBJ2-7, the V gene TRBV5-6; D might be TRBD2 (6 bases). CDR1 and CDR2 from the germline V gene are SGHDT and YYEEEE. CDR3 length: 15 residues. Trimming cost V 1 base and J 2 bases, with 13 bases left between them. The CDR3 here is CASSLFGGTTYEQYF. CDR3 coding DNA: TGTGCCAGCAGCTTGTTTGGCGGGACCACCTACGAGCAGTACTTC.

The chain is built from TRBV5-1 and TRBJ2-3; TRBD2 matches at 13 bases. CDR1 is SGHRS and CDR2 is YFSETQ in the germline V gene. The V and J ends lost 4 bases and 5 bases, in that order; junction bases with no gene match: 7. CDR3 length: 16 amino acids. For the CDR3, the DNA is TGCGCCAGCAGCCAAATACTAGCGGGGGGGCAAGATACGCAGTATTTT. This translates into CASSQILAGGQDTQYF.

The chain is built from TRBV5-1 and TRBJ2-7; D might be TRBD1 (6 bases). V was clipped by 0 bases and J by 2 bases, with 6 bases between them. This CDR3 region has 13 residues. CDR1 is SGHRS, CDR2 YFSETQ, per germline. The CDR3 sequence is CASSLDRAYEQYF. The CDR3 region has the DNA TGCGCCAGCAGCTTGGACAGGGCCTACGAGCAGTACTTC. Variable domain in full (rest from reference TRBV5-1 and TRBJ2-7): KAGVTQTPRYLIKTRGQQVTLSCSPISGHRSVSWYQQTPGQGLQFLFEYFSETQRNKGNFPGRFSGRQFSNSRSEMNVSTLELGDSALYLCASSLDRAYEQYFGPGTRLTVT.

This clone was detected only once. The chain uses TRBV3-1 (or the pseudogene TRBV3-2) and TRBJ2-7; TRBD1 aligns across 9 bases. The CDR3 loop spans 14 amino acids. The V and J ends lost 5 bases and 4 bases, in that order; junction bases with no gene match: 6. Germline values: CDR1 LGHDT, CDR2 YNNKEL (reference sequence). CDR3 DNA sequence: TGTGCCAGCAGCACCGGGACAGGGCGGTACGAGCAGTACTTC. Translated, it gives CASSTGTGRYEQYF.

The J gene is TRBJ2-7, the V gene TRBV19, with D possibly being TRBD1 (6 bases). The CDR3 has 14 residues. Trimming shortened V by 3 bases and J by 2 bases, and 11 bases separated the two germline ends. The germline V gene encodes CDR1 LNHDA and CDR2 SQIVND (reference sequence). CDR3 sequence reads: CASSIFGDTYEQYF. As DNA, the CDR3 is TGTGCCAGTAGTATTTTTGGGGACACCTACGAGCAGTACTTC.

The gene calls are TRBV9 and TRBJ2-1; 13 bases line up with TRBD2. V lost 1 base, J lost 7 bases, and 2 bases stayed unmatched. Per germline, CDR1 SGDLS and CDR2 YYNGEE. The CDR3 contains 15 residues. CDR3 loop: CASSVSGLAGNEQFF. DNA for the CDR3: TGTGCCAGCAGCGTATCGGGACTAGCGGGGAATGAGCAGTTCTTC.

The chain recombines TRBV6-5 with TRBJ1-1, with D possibly being TRBD1 (5 bases). CDR3 length equals 15 residues. Deletions cut 1 base from V and 3 bases from J, with 12 bases between. In germline, CDR1 is MNHEY, CDR2 SVGAGI. CDR3 DNA: TGTGCCAGCAGTTACTACCTAGACAGTGACACTGAAGCTTTCTTT. Translated: CASSYYLDSDTEAFF.

This clone appeared a few times. The rearrangement links TRBV7-2 to TRBJ1-1, with a possible D match to TRBD1 (6 bases). The CDR3 contains 11 residues. The germline CDR1 and CDR2 sequences are SGHTA and FQGNSA. V was cut by 3 bases and J by 8 bases, with 7 bases left in between. The CDR3: CASSFDREAFF. The CDR3, as DNA: TGTGCCAGCAGCTTTGACAGGGAAGCTTTCTTT.